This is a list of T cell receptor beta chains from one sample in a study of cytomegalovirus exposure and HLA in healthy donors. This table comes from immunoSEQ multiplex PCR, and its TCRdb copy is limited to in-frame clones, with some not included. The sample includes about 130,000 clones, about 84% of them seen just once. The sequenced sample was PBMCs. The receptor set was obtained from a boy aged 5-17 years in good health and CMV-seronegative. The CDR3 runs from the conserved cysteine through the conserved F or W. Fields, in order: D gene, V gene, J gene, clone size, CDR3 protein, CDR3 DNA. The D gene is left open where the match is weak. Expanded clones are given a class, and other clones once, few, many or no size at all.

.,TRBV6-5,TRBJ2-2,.,CATGRGNTGELFF,TGTGCAACAGGGAGGGGGAACACCGGGGAGCTGTTTTTT
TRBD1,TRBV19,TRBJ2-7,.,CASSAGTGASYEQYF,TGTGCCAGTAGTGCCGGGACAGGGGCATCCTACGAGCAGTACTTC
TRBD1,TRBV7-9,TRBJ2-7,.,CASRPTGLGEQYF,TGTGCCAGCAGGCCGACAGGGTTGGGGGAGCAGTACTTC
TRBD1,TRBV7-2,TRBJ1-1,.,CASSLDGTGDTEAFF,TGTGCCAGCAGCTTAGATGGGACAGGGGACACTGAAGCTTTCTTT
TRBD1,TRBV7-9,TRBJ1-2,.,CASSSEQGTGAQSHTF,TGTGCCAGCAGCTCCGAACAGGGGACAGGGGCCCAGTCCCACACCTTC
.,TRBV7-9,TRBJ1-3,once,CASSVESGNTIYF,TGTGCCAGCAGCGTGGAGTCTGGAAACACCATATATTTT
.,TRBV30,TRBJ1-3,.,CAWSKNAGADGNTIYF,TGTGCCTGGAGTAAAAACGCGGGGGCGGACGGAAACACCATATATTTT
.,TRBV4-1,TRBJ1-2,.,CASSQPRSGGGYTF,TGCGCCAGCAGCCAACCCCGGTCGGGAGGCGGCTACACCTTC
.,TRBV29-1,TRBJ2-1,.,CSVEARVNEQFF,TGCAGCGTTGAGGCCAGGGTAAATGAGCAGTTCTTC
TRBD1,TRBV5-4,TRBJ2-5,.,CASSPPGTAQETQYF,TGTGCCAGCAGCCCGCCCGGGACAGCACAAGAGACCCAGTACTTC
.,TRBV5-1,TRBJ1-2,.,CASSLKSSEDGYTF,TGCGCCAGCAGCTTGAAATCCTCGGAGGACGGCTACACCTTC
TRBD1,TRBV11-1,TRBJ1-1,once,CASSLVSTGDTEAFF,TGTGCCAGCAGCTTAGTGTCTACAGGGGATACTGAAGCTTTCTTT
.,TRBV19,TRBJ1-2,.,CASSMARTADYGYTF,TGTGCCAGTAGTATGGCGAGGACAGCCGACTATGGCTACACCTTC
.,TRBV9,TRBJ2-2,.,CASSPSSDRNTGELFF,TGTGCCAGCAGCCCGTCTAGCGACAGGAACACCGGGGAGCTGTTTTTT
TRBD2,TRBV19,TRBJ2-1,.,CASRRTSGVLSSYNEQFF,TGTGCCAGTAGACGGACTAGCGGGGTACTCAGCTCCTACAATGAGCAGTTCTTC
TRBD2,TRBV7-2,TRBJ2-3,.,CASSLGLRETDTQYF,TGTGCCAGCAGCCTGGGACTAAGAGAAACAGATACGCAGTATTTT
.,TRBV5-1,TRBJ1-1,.,CASSFQQAGAMNTEAFF,TGCGCCAGCAGCTTTCAGCAGGCGGGGGCGATGAACACTGAAGCTTTCTTT
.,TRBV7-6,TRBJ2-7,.,CASSLGFGDEQYF,TGTGCCAGCAGCTTGGGCTTTGGCGACGAGCAGTACTTC
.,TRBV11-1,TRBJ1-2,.,CASSLMIGPGPYGYTF,TGTGCCAGCAGCTTAATGATAGGGCCAGGGCCCTATGGCTACACCTTC
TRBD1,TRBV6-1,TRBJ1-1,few,CASGKGAMNTEAFF,TGTGCCAGCGGGAAGGGGGCAATGAACACTGAAGCTTTCTTT